These 4 T cell receptor beta chains came from one sample sequenced in a study of T cells in narcolepsy. Repertoires were generated with immunoSEQ multiplex PCR, while TCRdb's copy carries only in-frame clones and drops some. The sample holds about 25,000 clones, about 80% seen once. The sequencing sample was made of CD45RA- memory CD4+ T cells from PBMCs. These receptors all come from a human donor with narcolepsy.

This clone was observed a few times. The CDR3 DNA reads TGTGCCAGCAGCCGAGCAGATACGCAGTATTTT. Its translation: CASSRADTQYF. V gene TRBV21-1 combines with J gene TRBJ2-3; the tabulated D call, TRBD2, remains unverified against the DNA. TRBV21-1 counts as a pseudogene. This CDR3 comprises 11 residues.

This clone was detected only a few times. Additional DNA sequences in this sample encode the identical CDR3. V gene TRBV2 combines with J gene TRBJ2-5; 10 positions match TRBD1. With 10 bases clipped from V and 0 bases from J, the junction kept 5 bases outside the gene matches. From germline, CDR1 is SNHLY and CDR2 FYNNEI. This CDR3 contains 14 residues. CDR3 amino acids: CATRQGANQETQYF. The CDR3, as DNA: TGTGCCACTCGACAGGGGGCTAACCAAGAGACCCAGTACTTC.

The chain uses TRBV30 and TRBJ2-3; tentative D call: TRBD2 (7 bases). There are 13 residues in the CDR3. CDR1 is GTSNPN and CDR2 is SVGIG in the germline V gene (reference sequence). V was clipped by 4 bases and J by 7 bases, with 15 bases between them. This CDR3 reads CAWNPGGVNTQYF. The CDR3 DNA sequence: TGTGCCTGGAATCCGGGGGGCGTTAATACGCAGTATTTT.

The chain carries TRBV19 and TRBJ1-1, with TRBD1 as a possible D gene (5 bases). Germline V CDR1 and CDR2: LNHDA, SQIVND (reference sequence). This CDR3 has 15 amino acids. Trimming shortened V by 5 bases and J by 1 base, and 14 bases separated the two germline ends. DNA of the CDR3: TGTGCCAGTAGTTTGGGACGGACTAAGAACACTGAAGCTTTCTTT. It is translated as CASSLGRTKNTEAFF.